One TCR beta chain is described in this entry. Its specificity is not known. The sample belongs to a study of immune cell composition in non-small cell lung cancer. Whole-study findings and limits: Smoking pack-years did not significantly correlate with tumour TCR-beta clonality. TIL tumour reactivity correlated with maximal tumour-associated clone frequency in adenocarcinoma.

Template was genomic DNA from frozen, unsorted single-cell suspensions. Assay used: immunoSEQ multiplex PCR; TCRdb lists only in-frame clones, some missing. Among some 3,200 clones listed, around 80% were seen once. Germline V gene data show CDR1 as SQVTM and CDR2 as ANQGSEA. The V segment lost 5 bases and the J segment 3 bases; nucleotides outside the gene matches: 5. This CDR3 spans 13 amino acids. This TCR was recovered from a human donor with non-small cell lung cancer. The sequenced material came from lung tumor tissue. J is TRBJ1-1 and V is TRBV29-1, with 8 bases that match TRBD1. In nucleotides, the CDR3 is TGCAGCGTTCGGACAGGGATTTACACTGAAGCTTTCTTT. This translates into CSVRTGIYTEAFF.